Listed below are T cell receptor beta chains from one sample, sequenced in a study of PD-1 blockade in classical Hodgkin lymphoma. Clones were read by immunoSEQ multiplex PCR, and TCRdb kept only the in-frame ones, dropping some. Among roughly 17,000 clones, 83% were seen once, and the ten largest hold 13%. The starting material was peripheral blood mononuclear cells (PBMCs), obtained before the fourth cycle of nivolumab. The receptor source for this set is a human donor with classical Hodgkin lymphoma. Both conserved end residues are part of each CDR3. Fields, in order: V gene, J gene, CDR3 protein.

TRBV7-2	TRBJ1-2	CASSLAVGGGYTF
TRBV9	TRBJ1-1	CASSGRVNTEAFF
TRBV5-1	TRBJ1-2	CASRPGQGDYGYTF
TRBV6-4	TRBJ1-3	CASSDPPGASGNTIYF
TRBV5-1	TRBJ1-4	CASSAGTGGRMGKEKLFF
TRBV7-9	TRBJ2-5	CASSSRTSGQETQYF
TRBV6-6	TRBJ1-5	CASSGEFSNQPQHF
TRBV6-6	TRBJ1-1	CASSSHSTGELEAFF
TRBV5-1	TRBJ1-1	CASSGTGGRSEAFF
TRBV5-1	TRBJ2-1	CASSSSGQGIDEQFF
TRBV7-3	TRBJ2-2	CASSLVSGLAGNTGELFF